Below are 6 T cell receptor beta chains sequenced from a single sample in a study of blood T cell repertoires in COVID-19. Method: immunoSEQ multiplex PCR; TCRdb's copy keeps in-frame clones and lacks some. In the table there are more than 250,000 clones, more than 75% of which are singletons. Material: PBMCs or T cells enriched from blood (not recorded which). The receptors derive from a woman under 30 who had recovered from COVID-19.

This clone has only one observation. The rearrangement joins TRBV19 to TRBJ2-6; D ambiguous. The V and J ends lost 9 bases and 0 bases respectively, with 9 bases between them. The CDR3 covers 14 residues. Germline loops: CDR1 LNHDA, CDR2 SQIVND (reference sequence). CDR3: CASETNSGANVLTF. In nucleotides, the CDR3 is TGTGCCAGCGAGACAAACTCTGGGGCCAACGTCCTGACTTTC.

The chain uses TRBV18 and TRBJ1-4, with 7 bases that match TRBD1. The CDR3 spans 15 residues. V shed 6 bases and J 3 bases; nucleotides not matched to a gene: 7. Germline CDR1 is KGHSH and CDR2 is LQKENI. Here the CDR3 DNA reads TGTGCCAGCTCTTTACAGGGGTACGCTAATGAAAAACTGTTTTTT. Translated, it gives CASSLQGYANEKLFF.

The chain has TRBV7-9 and TRBJ1-2, with a weak D call TRBD1 (5 bases). Trimming removed 6 bases at V and 5 bases at J, with 13 bases between. Germline V lookup: CDR1 SEHNR, CDR2 FQNEAQ (reference sequence). The CDR3 runs 13 residues. Written as DNA, the CDR3 is TGTGCCAGCAGTTACGACAGCTCATATGGCTACACCTTC. This translates into CASSYDSSYGYTF.

This rearrangement joins TRBV7-2 to TRBJ2-7, with 11 bases fitting TRBD2. J was trimmed by 2 bases and V by 3 bases; bases with no gene match: 12. The CDR3 contains 18 residues. Germline values: CDR1 SGHTA, CDR2 FQGNSA. The CDR3 is CASSFPGTSGPGAYEQYF. Here the CDR3 DNA reads TGTGCCAGCAGCTTTCCCGGGACTAGCGGACCTGGGGCCTACGAGCAGTACTTC.

V and J are TRBV19 and TRBJ1-6; D possibly corresponds to TRBD1 (6 bases). Germline V CDR1 and CDR2: LNHDA, SQIVND (reference sequence). The CDR3 covers 14 residues. V shed 6 bases and J shed 7 bases, with 13 bases lying between them. The CDR3 region is CASRSGVENSPLHF. Written as DNA, the CDR3 is TGTGCCAGTAGATCAGGGGTGGAAAATTCACCCCTCCACTTT.

The chain is built from TRBV3-1 (or the pseudogene TRBV3-2) and TRBJ2-2, with TRBD2 matching over 7 bases. This CDR3 has 15 amino acids. The junction had 3 bases not matched to a gene; V was cut back by 0 bases and J by 5 bases. Germline lookup yields CDR1 LGHDT and CDR2 YNNKEL (reference sequence). The CDR3 loop is CASSQEAGFTGELFF. CDR3 coding DNA: TGTGCCAGCAGCCAAGAAGCGGGATTTACCGGGGAGCTGTTTTTT.